This TCR beta chain emerged from a study of beta chain features in type 1 diabetes. Sorted populations all had greater than 98% purity. This clone was detected a few times. The antigen is undetermined. V was trimmed by 0 bases and J by 6 bases, leaving 16 bases between them. Germline loops: CDR1 SGHRS, CDR2 YFSETQ. The CDR3 extends over 16 amino acids. Overall study findings and caveats: Researchers report that Type 1 diabetes patients had moderately but significantly shorter TCRB CDR3s across all four CD4+ subsets. Whether TCRB rearrangement is influenced by HLA type went unresolved here. For cells with high TCR expression, cDNA sequencing could yield over-representation.

cDNA synthesis used the whole RNA isolate, giving expressed TCRB sequences. Roughly 3.6 million reads on average were seen across naive, central memory and regulatory T cell samples. Data came from immunoSEQ multiplex PCR; TCRdb stores just in-frame clones and leaves some out. This table has 200,000 to 300,000 clones, roughly 14% appearing once. The sequence was obtained from a man aged 30 to 39 with type 1 diabetes. The sample comprised naive CD4+ T cells from blood. The chain uses TRBV5-1 and TRBJ1-5; no definite D call. CDR3 sequence reads: CASSLEGAGSGQPQHF. The CDR3 DNA sequence: TGCGCCAGCAGCTTGGAAGGTGCGGGGAGTGGTCAGCCCCAGCATTTT.